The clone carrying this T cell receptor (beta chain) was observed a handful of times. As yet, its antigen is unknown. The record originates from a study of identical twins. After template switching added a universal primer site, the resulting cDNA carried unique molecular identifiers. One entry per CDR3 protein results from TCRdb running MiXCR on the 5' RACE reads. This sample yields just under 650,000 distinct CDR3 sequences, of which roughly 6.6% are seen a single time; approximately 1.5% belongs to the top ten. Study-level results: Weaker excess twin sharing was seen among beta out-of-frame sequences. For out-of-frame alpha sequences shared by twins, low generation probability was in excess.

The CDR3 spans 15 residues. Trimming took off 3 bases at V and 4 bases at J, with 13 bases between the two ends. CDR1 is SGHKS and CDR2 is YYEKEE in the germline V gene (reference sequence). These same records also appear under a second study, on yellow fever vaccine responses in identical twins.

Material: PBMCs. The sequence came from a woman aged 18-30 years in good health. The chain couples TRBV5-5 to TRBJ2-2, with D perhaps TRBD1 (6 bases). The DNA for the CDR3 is TGTGCCAGCAGCTACCGACAGGTGTCCACCGGGGAGCTGTTTTTT. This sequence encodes CASSYRQVSTGELFF. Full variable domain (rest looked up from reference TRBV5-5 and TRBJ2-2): DAGVTQSPTHLIKTRGQQVTLRCSPISGHKSVSWYQQVLGQGPQFIFQYYEKEERGRGNFPDRFSARQFPNYSSELNVNALLLGDSALYLCASSYRQVSTGELFFGEGSRLTVL.